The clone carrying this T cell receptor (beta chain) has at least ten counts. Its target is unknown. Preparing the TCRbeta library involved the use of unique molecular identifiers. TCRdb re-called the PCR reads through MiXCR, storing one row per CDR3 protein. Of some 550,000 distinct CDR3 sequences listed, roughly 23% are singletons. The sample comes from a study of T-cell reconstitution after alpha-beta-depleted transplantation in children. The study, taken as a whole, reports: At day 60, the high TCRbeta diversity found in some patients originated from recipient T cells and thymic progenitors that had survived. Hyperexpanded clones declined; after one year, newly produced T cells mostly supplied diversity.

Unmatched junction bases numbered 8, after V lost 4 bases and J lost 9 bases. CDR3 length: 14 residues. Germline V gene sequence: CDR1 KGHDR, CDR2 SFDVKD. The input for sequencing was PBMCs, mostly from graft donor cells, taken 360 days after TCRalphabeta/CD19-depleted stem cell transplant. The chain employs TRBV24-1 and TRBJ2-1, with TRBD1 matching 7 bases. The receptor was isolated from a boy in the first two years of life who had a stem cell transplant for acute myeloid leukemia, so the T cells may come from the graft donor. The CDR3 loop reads CATSDATGAVEQFF. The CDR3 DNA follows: TGTGCCACCAGTGACGCTACAGGGGCAGTTGAGCAGTTCTTC.